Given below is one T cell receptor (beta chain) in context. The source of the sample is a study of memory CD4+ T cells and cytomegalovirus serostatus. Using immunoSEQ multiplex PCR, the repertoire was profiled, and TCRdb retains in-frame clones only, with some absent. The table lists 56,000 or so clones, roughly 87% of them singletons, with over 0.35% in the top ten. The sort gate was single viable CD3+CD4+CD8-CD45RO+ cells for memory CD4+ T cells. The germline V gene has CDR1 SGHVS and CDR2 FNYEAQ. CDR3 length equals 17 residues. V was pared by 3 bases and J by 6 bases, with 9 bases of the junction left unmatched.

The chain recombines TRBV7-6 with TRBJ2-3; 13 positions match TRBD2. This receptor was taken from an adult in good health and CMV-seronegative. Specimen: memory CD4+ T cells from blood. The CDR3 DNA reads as TGTGCCAGCAGCTTGAGGGGACTAGCGGGGTCCAAGGATACGCAGTATTTT. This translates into CASSLRGLAGSKDTQYF.